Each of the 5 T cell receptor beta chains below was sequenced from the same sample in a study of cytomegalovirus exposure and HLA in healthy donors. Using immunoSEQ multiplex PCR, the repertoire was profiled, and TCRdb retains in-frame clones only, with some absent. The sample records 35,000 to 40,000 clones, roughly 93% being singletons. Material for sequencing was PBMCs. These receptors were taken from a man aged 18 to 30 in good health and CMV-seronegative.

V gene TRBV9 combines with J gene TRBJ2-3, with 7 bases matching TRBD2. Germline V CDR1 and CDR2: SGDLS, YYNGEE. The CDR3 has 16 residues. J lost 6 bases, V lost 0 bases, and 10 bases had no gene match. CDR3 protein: CASSVGGGSIGDTQYF. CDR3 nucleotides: TGTGCCAGCAGCGTAGGGGGCGGGAGTATCGGGGATACGCAGTATTTT.

The CDR3 region has the DNA TGTGCCAGCAGTTACACTAGACCAACAGATACGCAGTATTTT. Translated, it gives CASSYTRPTDTQYF. The chain links TRBV6-5 to TRBJ2-3, with D possibly TRBD2 on 5 matching bases. Trimming took 2 bases from V and 3 from J, leaving 9 bases between them. Germline V gives CDR1 MNHEY, CDR2 SVGAGI. The CDR3 spans 14 residues.

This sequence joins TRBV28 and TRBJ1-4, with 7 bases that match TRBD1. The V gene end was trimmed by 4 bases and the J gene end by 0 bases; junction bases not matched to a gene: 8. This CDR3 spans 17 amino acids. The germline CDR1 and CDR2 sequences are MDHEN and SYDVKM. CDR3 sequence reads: CASSSDRDPSTNEKLFF. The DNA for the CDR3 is TGTGCCAGCAGTTCTGACAGGGACCCCTCAACTAATGAAAAACTGTTTTTT.

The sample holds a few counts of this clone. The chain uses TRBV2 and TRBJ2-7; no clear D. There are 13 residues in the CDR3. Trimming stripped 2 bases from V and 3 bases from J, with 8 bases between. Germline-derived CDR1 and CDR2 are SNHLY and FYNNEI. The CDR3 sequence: CASSELRNYEQYF. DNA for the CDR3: TGTGCCAGCAGTGAATTGCGGAACTACGAGCAGTACTTC.

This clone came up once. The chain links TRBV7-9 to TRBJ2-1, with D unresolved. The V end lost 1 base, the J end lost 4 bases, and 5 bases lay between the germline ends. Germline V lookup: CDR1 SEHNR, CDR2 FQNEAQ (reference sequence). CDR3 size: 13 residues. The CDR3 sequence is CASSLVGYNEQFF. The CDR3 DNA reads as TGTGCCAGCAGCTTAGTCGGGTACAATGAGCAGTTCTTC.